The TCR beta chain under discussion was sequenced for a study of blood T cell repertoires in COVID-19. This CDR3 contains 14 residues. With 3 bases removed from V and 2 bases from J, the gap between germline ends came to 10 bases. From germline, CDR1 is SGHDN and CDR2 FVKESK. The cohort comprised adults aged about 18 to 100 years residing in approximately 25 US areas. As originally analysed: Quantification of nucleated cells was approximated via reference gene primer amplification. Assay used: immunoSEQ multiplex PCR; TCRdb lists only in-frame clones, some missing. The V and J calls and clone size are taken from that table; D and trimming were inferred from the DNA. In the table there are roughly 230,000 clones, 70% to 85% of which are singletons.

The clonotype originates from a woman aged 55 to 70 who had recovered from COVID-19. The J gene is TRBJ1-2, the V gene TRBV14; D gene ambiguous. Input material: PBMCs or T cells enriched from blood (not recorded which). The CDR3 DNA reads as TGTGCCAGCAGCCAGAACAGCATCAACTATGGCTACACCTTC. Its translation is CASSQNSINYGYTF.